The TCR beta chain under discussion was sequenced for a study of glioma-infiltrating T cells after dendritic cell vaccination. Germline V gives CDR1 SGHKS, CDR2 YYEKEE (reference sequence). The junction had 12 bases not matched to a gene; V was cut back by 4 bases and J by 7 bases. The CDR3 extends over 15 amino acids. Time point in this sample: after dendritic cell vaccination, including at tumor progression/relapse. Clones were read by immunoSEQ multiplex PCR, and TCRdb kept only the in-frame ones, dropping some. Of about 65,000 clones in the sample, around nine tenths were seen once. This chain uses TRBV5-5 with TRBJ2-7; 9 bases map to TRBD1. The sample was blood, taken after dendritic cell vaccination. The source is a human donor with glioblastoma. The CDR3 spells CASSPPGQGFREQYF. The CDR3 nucleotides are TGTGCCAGCAGCCCCCCGGGACAGGGTTTTCGGGAGCAGTACTTC.